The present T cell receptor (beta chain) was sequenced within a study of T cell responses to AZD1222 COVID-19 vaccine. Assay used: immunoSEQ multiplex PCR; TCRdb lists only in-frame clones, some missing. The repertoire holds over 75,000 clones, approximately 92% seen once, with about 2.5% in the top ten. Study outcomes and limitations: When two AZD1222 doses had been given, Spike-specific TCR breadth and depth rose. Repertoires were obtained solely post-peak T cell response.

Second doses that came at about 4 or about 12 weeks were put together. The germline V gene has CDR1 LNHDA and CDR2 SQIVND (reference sequence). The CDR3 contains 15 residues. Trimming took 9 bases from V and 4 from J, leaving 19 bases between them. With respect to this clone: Its antigen is unknown.

The V and J genes are TRBV19 and TRBJ1-5; weak D call: TRBD1 (5 bases). The source is an adult who received the AZD1222 COVID-19 vaccine. Source: peripheral blood, taken 28 days after the second AZD1222 dose. CDR3 sequence: CASQRVIRGNQPQHF. CDR3 bases: TGTGCCAGCCAAAGGGTGATACGGGGGAATCAGCCCCAGCATTTT.